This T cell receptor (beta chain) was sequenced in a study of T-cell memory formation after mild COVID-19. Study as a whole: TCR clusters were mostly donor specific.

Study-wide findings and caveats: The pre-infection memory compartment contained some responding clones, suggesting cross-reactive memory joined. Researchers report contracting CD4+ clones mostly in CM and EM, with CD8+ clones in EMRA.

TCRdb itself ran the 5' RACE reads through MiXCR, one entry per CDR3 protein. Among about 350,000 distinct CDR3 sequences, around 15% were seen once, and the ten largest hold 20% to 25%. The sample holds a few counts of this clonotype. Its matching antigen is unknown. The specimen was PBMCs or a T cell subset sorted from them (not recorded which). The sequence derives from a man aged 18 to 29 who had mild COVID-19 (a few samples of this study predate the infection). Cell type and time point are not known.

The CDR3 loop reads CASSARDTEAFF. The CDR3 coding sequence is TGTGCCAGCAGCGCCAGAGACACTGAAGCTTTCTTT. The V call is TRBV9, the J call TRBJ1-1; the D is unclear. CDR1 is SGDLS and CDR2 is YYNGEE in the germline V gene. The CDR3 totals 12 residues. The V gene lost 3 bases and the J gene lost 3 bases, with 6 bases spanning the gap.